This T cell receptor beta chain was captured by sequencing in a study of blood T cells in healthy people across ages. The CDR3 has 13 residues. V gave up 6 bases and J gave up 7 bases; unmatched junction bases: 11. The germline gives CDR1 DFQATT, CDR2 SNEGSKA (reference sequence). The authors ran a second PCR of roughly 6 to 12 cycles using a sample-barcoded 5' primer and a J-beta primer mix. TCRdb re-called the 5' RACE reads through MiXCR, storing one row per CDR3 protein. The sample lists approximately 1,000,000 distinct CDR3 sequences; over 35% were seen once. Sequencing input: blood. V and J are TRBV20-1 and TRBJ2-7; 8 bases agree with TRBD1. The source of this sequence is a woman in her sixties in good health. The CDR3 DNA is TGCAGTGCAGCCGGCCAGGGGGCAAGGGAGCAGTACTTC. Translating gives CSAAGQGAREQYF.